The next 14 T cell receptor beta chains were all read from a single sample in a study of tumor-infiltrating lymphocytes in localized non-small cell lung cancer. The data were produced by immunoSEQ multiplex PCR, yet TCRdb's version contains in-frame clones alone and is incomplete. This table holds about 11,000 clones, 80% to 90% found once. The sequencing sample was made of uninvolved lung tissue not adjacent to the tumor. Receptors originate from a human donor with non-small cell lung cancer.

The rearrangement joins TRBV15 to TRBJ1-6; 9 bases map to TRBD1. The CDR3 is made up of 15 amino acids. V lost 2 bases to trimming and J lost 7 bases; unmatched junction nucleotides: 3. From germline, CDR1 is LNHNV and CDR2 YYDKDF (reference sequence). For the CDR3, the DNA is TGTGCCACCAGCAGAACCGGGACAGGGAATTCACCCCTCCACTTT. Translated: CATSRTGTGNSPLHF.

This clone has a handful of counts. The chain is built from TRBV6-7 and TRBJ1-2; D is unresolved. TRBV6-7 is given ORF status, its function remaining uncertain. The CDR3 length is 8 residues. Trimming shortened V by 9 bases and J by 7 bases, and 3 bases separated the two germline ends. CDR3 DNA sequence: TGTGCCAGGGGTGGCTACACCTTC. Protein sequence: CARGGYTF.

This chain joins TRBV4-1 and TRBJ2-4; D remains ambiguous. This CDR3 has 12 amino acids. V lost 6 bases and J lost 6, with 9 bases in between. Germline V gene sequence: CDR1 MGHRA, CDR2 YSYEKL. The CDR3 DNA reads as TGCGCCAGCAGTCAGCCAGGAAACATTCAGTACTTC. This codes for CASSQPGNIQYF.

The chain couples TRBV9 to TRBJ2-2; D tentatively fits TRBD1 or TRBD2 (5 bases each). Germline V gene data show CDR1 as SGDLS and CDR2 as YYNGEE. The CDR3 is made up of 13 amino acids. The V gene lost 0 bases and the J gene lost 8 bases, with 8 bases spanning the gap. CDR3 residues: CASSVGGFGELFF. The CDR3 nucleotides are TGTGCCAGCAGCGTAGGGGGGTTTGGGGAGCTGTTTTTT.

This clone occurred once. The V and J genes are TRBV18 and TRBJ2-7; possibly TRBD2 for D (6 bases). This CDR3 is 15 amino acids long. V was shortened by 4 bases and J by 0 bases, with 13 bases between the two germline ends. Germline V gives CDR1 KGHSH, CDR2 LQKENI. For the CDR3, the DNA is TGTGCCAGCTCACGCACACGGGGGAGCTCCTACGAGCAGTACTTC. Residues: CASSRTRGSSYEQYF.

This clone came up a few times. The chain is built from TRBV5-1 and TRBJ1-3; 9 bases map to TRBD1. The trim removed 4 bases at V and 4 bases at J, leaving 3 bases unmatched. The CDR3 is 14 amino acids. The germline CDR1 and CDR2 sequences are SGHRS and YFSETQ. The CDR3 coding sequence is TGCGCCAGCAGCGCAGGGACAGGGGGAAACACCATATATTTT. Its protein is CASSAGTGGNTIYF.

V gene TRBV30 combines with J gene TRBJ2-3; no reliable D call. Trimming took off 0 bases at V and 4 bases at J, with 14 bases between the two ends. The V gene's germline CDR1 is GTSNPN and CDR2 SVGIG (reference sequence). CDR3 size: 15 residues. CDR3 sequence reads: CAWSVKGSGPDTQYF. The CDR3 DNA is TGTGCCTGGAGTGTAAAAGGGTCAGGCCCAGATACGCAGTATTTT.

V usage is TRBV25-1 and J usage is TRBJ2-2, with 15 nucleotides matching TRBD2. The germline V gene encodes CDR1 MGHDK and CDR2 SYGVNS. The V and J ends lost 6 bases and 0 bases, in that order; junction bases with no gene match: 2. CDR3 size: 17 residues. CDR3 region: CASRGLAGGTNTGELFF. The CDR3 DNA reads TGTGCCAGCAGGGGACTAGCGGGGGGCACGAACACCGGGGAGCTGTTTTTT. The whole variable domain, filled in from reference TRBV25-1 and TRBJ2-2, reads EADIYQTPRYLVIGTGKKITLECSQTMGHDKMYWYQQDPGMELHLIHYSYGVNSTEKGDLSSESTVSRIRTEHFPLTLESARPSHTSQYLCASRGLAGGTNTGELFFGEGSRLTVL.

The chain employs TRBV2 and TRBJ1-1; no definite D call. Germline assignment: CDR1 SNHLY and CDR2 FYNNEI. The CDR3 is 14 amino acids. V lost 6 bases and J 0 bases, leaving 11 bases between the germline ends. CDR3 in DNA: TGTGCCAGCAGGACGACATCTATGAACACTGAAGCTTTCTTT. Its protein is CASRTTSMNTEAFF. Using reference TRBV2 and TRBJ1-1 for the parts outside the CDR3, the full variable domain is EPEVTQTPSHQVTQMGQEVILRCVPISNHLYFYWYRQILGQKVEFLVSFYNNEISEKSEIFDDQFSVERPDGSNFTLKIRSTKLEDSAMYFCASRTTSMNTEAFFGQGTRLTVV.

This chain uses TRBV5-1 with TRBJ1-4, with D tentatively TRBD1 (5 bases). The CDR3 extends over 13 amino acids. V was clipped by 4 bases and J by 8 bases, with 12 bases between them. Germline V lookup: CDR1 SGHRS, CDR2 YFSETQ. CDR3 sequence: CASSRDGEEKLFF. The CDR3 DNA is TGCGCCAGCAGCCGGGACGGGGAGGAAAAACTGTTTTTT.

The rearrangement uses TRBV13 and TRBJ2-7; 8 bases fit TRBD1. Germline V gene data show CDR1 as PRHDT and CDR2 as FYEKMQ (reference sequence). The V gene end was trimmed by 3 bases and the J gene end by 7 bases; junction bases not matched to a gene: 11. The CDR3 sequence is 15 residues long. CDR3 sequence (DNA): TGTGCCAGCAGCTTCTCCGAAGGACAGGGTGGGGAGCAGTACTTC. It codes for CASSFSEGQGGEQYF.

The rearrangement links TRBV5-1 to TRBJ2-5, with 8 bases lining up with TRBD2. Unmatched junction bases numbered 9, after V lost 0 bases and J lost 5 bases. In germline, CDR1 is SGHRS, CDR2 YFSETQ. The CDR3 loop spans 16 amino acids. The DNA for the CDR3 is TGCGCCAGCAGCTTGGACCTAGCGGGCCAGGGGGAGACCCAGTACTTC. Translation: CASSLDLAGQGETQYF.

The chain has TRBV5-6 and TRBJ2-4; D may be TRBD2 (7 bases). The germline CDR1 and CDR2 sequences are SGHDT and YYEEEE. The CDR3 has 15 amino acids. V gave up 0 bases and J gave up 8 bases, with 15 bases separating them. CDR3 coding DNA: TGTGCCAGCAGCTTGGTGGGGGCTGGGGGGGACATTCAGTACTTC. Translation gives CASSLVGAGGDIQYF.

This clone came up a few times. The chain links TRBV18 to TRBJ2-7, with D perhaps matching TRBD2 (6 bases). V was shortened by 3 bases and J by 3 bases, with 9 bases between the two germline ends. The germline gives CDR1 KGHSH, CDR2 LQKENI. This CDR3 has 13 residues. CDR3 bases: TGTGCCAGCTCACCCCGGGAGCACTACGAGCAGTACTTC. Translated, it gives CASSPREHYEQYF.